The sequence of this TCR beta chain was determined in a study of identical twins listed by TCRdb under 2016. Regarding the complete study: To test whether fetal clonotypes persist, this study deep-sequenced TCR alpha and beta repertoires from monozygotic twins, from unrelated adults of various ages, and from cord blood. To rule out contamination, replicate twin experiments were performed at different times with different library preparation protocols. On the study overall, not on this receptor specifically: Invariant T cells such as MAIT and iNKT could partly confound zero-insertion analyses, although diverse VJ usage argued against such confounding for most clonotypes. Compared with coincidental sharing between unrelated individuals, out-of-frame TCR alpha sequences shared between twins showed an excess of sequences with low generation probability. A weaker excess of twin sharing was found in beta out-of-frame sequences because the signal-to-noise ratio was lowered by fewer shared sequences. Fewer insertions were carried by abundant cord blood beta clonotypes; a weaker similar trend was observed in young adult naive repertoires, while no such trend was observed in memory repertoires. Because the same donors could not be followed over many years, the conclusions depended on cross-sectional statistical analysis. Out-of-frame TCR alpha sharing in monozygotic twins was systematically underestimated by recombination models, whereas sharing between unrelated individuals was in agreement with the recombination models.

This clonotype has just one count. The antigen it binds to is not known. No quality values exist for individual bases; no much larger clone is one base distant. All donors were healthy Caucasians. From its cysteine to its phenylalanine, the CDR3 spans 17 amino acids. Only the CDR3 DNA is retained, 51 bases long and in frame from the first base. As encoded in the germline V gene, CDR1 is LGHNA while CDR2 is YNFKEQ. V has 5 bases trimmed and J has 4 bases trimmed; junction bases matching no gene number 12. Libraries came from 5' RACE. Sequencing used an Illumina HiSeq 2000. A universal primer binding site was added through template switching, and the final cDNA carried a unique molecular identifier so that TCR cDNA molecules could be counted accurately. First-strand cDNA for TCR alpha and beta chains was synthesized from specific primers in the conserved constant-segment region. To control for contamination, every cDNA library was double barcoded, receiving both a SMART-Mk sample barcode and Illumina barcodes. TruSeq adapter sequences and Illumina sample barcodes were added in two successive PCR steps. TCR alpha and beta cDNA libraries were sequenced on the Illumina HiSeq platform with custom primers. Regarding the original processing steps: Unique molecular identifiers were extracted from raw reads with MiGEC, and CDR3 positions were determined with MiXCR. Recombination models were inferred per individual with the repgenHMM and IGoR tools using an EM algorithm. Shared clonotype analysis was performed with the tcR package in R, normalizing sharing by the product of cloneset sizes. To study raw recombination without the effects of thymic and clonal selection, out-of-frame nonproductive sequences were analyzed. The public reads were quality trimmed at Q25 with fastp and then assembled into clones with MiXCR by TCRdb, keeping productive beta chains. For every CDR3 protein sequence, its rows merge into one entry that carries the most common genes and DNA. The V and J calls were determined by TCRdb, not by the authors. Across this sample there are roughly 1.6 million distinct CDR3 sequences, with around 29% seen only once. The top ten hold more than 0.25% of the sample.

The clonotype was recovered from a newborn girl in good health. Sequencing used cord blood. The V and J genes are TRBV4-2 and TRBJ1-2, with 11 middle bases fitting TRBD1. The DNA sequence reads TGTGCCAGCAGCGATTCCGGGACAGGGGGAAGAGGCTATGGCTACACCTTC. This codes for CASSDSGTGGRGYGYTF.